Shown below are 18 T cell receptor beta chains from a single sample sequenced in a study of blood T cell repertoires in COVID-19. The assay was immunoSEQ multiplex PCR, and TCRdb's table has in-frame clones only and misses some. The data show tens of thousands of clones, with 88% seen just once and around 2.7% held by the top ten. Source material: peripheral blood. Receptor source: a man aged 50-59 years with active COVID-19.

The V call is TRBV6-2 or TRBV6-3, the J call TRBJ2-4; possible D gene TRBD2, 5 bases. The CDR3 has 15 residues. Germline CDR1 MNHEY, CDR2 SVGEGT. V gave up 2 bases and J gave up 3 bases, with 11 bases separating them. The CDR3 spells CASSYARDYKNIQYF. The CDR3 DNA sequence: TGTGCCAGCAGTTACGCCCGAGACTACAAAAACATTCAGTACTTC.

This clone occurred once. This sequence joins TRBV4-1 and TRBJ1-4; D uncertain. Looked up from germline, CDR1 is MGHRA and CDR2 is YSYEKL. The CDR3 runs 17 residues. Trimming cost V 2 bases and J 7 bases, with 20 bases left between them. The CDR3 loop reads CASSQTQRTTPSEKLFF. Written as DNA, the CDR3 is TGCGCCAGCAGCCAAACCCAACGTACGACTCCCAGTGAAAAACTGTTTTTT.

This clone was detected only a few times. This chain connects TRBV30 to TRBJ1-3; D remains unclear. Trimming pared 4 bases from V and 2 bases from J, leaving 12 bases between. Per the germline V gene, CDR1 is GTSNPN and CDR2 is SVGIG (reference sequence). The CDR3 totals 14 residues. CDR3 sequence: CAWNPQFTGNTIYF. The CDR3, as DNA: TGTGCCTGGAATCCACAGTTTACTGGAAACACCATATATTTT.

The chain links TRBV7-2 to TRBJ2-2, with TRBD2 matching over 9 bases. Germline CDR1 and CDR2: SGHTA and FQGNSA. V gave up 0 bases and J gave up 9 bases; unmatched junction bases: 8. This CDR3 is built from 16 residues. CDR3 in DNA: TGTGCCAGCAGCTTAGCCCAGCGGGGGGCCTTCCGGGAGCTGTTTTTT. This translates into CASSLAQRGAFRELFF.

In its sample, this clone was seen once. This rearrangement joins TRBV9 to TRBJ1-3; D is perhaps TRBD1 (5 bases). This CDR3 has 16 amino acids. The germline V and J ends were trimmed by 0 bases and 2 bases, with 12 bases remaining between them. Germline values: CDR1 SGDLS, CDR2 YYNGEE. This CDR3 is CASSVDIRGTGNTIYF. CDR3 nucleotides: TGTGCCAGCAGCGTAGATATTAGGGGAACTGGAAACACCATATATTTT. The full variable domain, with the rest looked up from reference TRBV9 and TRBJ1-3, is DSGVTQTPKHLITATGQRVTLRCSPRSGDLSVYWYQQSLDQGLQFLIQYYNGEERAKGNILERFSAQQFPDLHSELNLSSLELGDSALYFCASSVDIRGTGNTIYFGEGSWLTVV.

CDR3 amino acids: CASSETRLGLWEEQYF. In nucleotides, the CDR3 is TGTGCCAGCAGTGAAACCCGGCTTGGACTGTGGGAAGAGCAGTACTTC. The V gene is TRBV6-1, the J gene TRBJ2-7, with D possibly matching TRBD2 (5 bases). Germline CDR1 is MNHNS and CDR2 is SASEGT. This CDR3 has 16 residues. The germline V and J ends were trimmed by 2 bases and 7 bases, with 21 bases remaining between them.

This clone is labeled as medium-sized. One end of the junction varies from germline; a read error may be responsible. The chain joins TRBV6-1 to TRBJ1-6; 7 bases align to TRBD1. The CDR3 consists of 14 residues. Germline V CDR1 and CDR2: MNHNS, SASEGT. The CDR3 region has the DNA TGTGCCAGCAGGGAAGGGACAGCAAATTCACCCCTCCACTTT. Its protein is CASREGTANSPLHF.

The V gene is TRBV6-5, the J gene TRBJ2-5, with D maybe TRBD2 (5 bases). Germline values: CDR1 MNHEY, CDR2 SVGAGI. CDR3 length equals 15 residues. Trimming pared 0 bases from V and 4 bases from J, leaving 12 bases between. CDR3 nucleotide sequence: TGTGCCAGCAGTTACTCGATGACGGGAACAGAGACCCAGTACTTC. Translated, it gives CASSYSMTGTETQYF.

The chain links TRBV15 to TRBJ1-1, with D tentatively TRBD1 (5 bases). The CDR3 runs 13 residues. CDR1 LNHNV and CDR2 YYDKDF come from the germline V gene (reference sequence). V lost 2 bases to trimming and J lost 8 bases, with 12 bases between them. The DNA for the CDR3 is TGTGCCACCAGCAGACCACGGGGGGGGGAAGCTTTCTTT. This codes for CATSRPRGGEAFF.

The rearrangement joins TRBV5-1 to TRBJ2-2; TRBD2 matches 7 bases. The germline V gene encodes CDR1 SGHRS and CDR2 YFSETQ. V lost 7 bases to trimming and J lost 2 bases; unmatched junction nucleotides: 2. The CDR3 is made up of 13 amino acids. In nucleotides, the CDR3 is TGCGCCAGCGGGGGGGTCAACACCGGGGAGCTGTTTTTT. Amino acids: CASGGVNTGELFF.

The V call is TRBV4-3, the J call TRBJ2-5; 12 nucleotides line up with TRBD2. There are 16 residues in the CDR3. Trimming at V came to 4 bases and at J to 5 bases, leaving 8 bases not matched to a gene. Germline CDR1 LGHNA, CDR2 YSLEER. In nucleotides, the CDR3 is TGCGCCAGCAGCCCACGGACTAGCGGGGAACCGGAGACCCAGTACTTC. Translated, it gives CASSPRTSGEPETQYF.

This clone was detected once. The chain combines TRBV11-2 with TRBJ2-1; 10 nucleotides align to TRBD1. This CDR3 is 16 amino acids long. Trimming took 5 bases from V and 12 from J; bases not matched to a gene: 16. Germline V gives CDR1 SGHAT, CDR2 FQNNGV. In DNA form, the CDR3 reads TGTGCCAGCAGCCCTCTAGTGCCGGACAGGGGGACTGGGCAGTTCTTC. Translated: CASSPLVPDRGTGQFF.

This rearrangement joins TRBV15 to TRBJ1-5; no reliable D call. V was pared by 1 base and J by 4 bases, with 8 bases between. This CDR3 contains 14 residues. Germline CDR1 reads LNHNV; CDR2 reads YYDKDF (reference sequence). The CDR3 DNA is TGTGCCACCAGCAGAGGTCAGGCTAATCAGCCCCAGCATTTT. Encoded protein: CATSRGQANQPQHF.

The DNA of the CDR3 is TGTGCCAGCTCGCGAGCGGCCGTACAAGAGACCCAGTACTTC. Its protein product is CASSRAAVQETQYF. The chain links TRBV2 to TRBJ2-5; D perhaps matches TRBD2 (5 bases). The CDR3 length is 14 residues. Trimming shortened V by 8 bases and J by 2 bases, and 15 bases separated the two germline ends. CDR1 and CDR2 from the germline V gene are SNHLY and FYNNEI.

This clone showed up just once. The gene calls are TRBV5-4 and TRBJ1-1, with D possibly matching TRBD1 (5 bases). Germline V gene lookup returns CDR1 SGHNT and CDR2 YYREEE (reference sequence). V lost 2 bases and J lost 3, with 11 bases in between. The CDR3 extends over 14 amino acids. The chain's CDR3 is CASSFQGVDTEAFF. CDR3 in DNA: TGTGCCAGCAGCTTCCAAGGGGTCGACACTGAAGCTTTCTTT. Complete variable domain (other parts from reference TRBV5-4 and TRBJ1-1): ETGVTQSPTHLIKTRGQQVTLRCSSQSGHNTVSWYQQALGQGPQFIFQYYREEENGRGNFPPRFSGLQFPNYSSELNVNALELDDSALYLCASSFQGVDTEAFFGQGTRLTVV.

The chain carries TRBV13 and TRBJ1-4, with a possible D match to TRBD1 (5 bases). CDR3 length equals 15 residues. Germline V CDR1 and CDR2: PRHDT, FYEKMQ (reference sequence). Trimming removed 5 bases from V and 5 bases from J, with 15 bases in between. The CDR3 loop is CASSRQGAGNEKLFF. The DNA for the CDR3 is TGTGCCAGCAGCCGTCAGGGAGCGGGAAATGAAAAACTGTTTTTT.

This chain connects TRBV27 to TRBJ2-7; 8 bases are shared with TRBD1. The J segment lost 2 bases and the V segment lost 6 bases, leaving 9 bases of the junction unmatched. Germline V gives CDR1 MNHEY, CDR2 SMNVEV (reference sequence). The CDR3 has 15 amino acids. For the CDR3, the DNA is TGTGCCAGCAGCCTCTCCGGACAGGGTACCTACGAGCAGTACTTC. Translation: CASSLSGQGTYEQYF.

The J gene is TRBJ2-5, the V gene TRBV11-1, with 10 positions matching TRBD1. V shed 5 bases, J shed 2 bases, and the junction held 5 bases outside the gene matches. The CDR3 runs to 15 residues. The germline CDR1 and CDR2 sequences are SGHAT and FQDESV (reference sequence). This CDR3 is CASSHDRGRQETQYF. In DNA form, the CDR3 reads TGTGCCAGCAGCCACGACAGGGGGCGGCAAGAGACCCAGTACTTC.